Sequencing of this TCR beta chain was carried out in a study of blood T cell repertoires in COVID-19. Study-wide context: Samples representing acute and convalescent COVID-19 were sourced from the United States, Italy and Spain. From T cells, B-cell-depleted T cells, or PBMCs came the material, which was cDNA or gDNA.

In the authors' methods: Amplification of reference gene primers provided the estimated nucleated cell counts. Generated by immunoSEQ multiplex PCR, the TCRdb table keeps only in-frame clones and is missing some. D and trimming were read from the DNA, whereas the V and J calls and clone size are those reported in that table. The data contain about 290,000 clones, about 89% of them singletons. On this clone itself: The same CDR3 arises from other DNA sequences in this sample as well.

Germline V gives CDR1 SGHRS, CDR2 YFSETQ. V was shortened by 1 base and J by 0 bases, with 10 bases between the two germline ends. There are 15 residues in the CDR3. Input material: peripheral blood. The TCR sequence derives from a man aged 35 to 55 with acute or convalescent COVID-19. V gene TRBV5-1 combines with J gene TRBJ1-1; D may be TRBD1 (5 bases). CDR3 residues: CASSLLGGMNTEAFF. In DNA form, the CDR3 reads TGCGCCAGCAGCTTGCTGGGGGGAATGAACACTGAAGCTTTCTTT. The full variable domain, completed using reference TRBV5-1 and TRBJ1-1, is KAGVTQTPRYLIKTRGQQVTLSCSPISGHRSVSWYQQTPGQGLQFLFEYFSETQRNKGNFPGRFSGRQFSNSRSEMNVSTLELGDSALYLCASSLLGGMNTEAFFGQGTRLTVV.